This T cell receptor beta chain was captured in a study of T-cell memory formation after mild COVID-19. Study results and caveats: The SARS-CoV-2 specificity of second-wave clones reaching peak at day 37 remained unverified. Clones that got smaller from day 15 to 85 had even CD4/CD8, while clones growing later tipped toward CD4+.

5'RACE primed from the constant segment yielded TCR alpha and TCR beta cDNA libraries bearing sample barcodes and UMIs. Each CDR3 protein is one row after TCRdb ran MiXCR on the 5' RACE reads. The sample consists of roughly 400,000 distinct CDR3 sequences, over 15% of them appearing once. Deletions cut 1 base from V and 3 bases from J, with 7 bases between. In germline, CDR1 is MNHEY, CDR2 SVGEGT. The CDR3 consists of 13 residues. Turning to this clonotype: Its matching antigen is unknown.

The clonotype was recovered from a man aged 18 to 29 who had mild COVID-19 (a few samples of this study predate the infection). Cell type and time point are not known. The chain carries TRBV6-2 or TRBV6-3 and TRBJ2-7; D perhaps matches TRBD1 (5 bases). Sequenced material: PBMCs or a T cell subset sorted from them (not recorded which). CDR3 amino acids: CASSYYRSYEQYF. The DNA for the CDR3 is TGTGCCAGCAGTTACTACAGGAGCTACGAGCAGTACTTC.